The 27 T cell receptor beta chains reported below all come from one sample, sequenced in a study of cytomegalovirus exposure and HLA in healthy donors. The PCR ran on 60 Vbeta and 13 Jbeta primers. Using immunoSEQ multiplex PCR, the repertoire was profiled, and TCRdb retains in-frame clones only, with some absent. The profile shows 75,000 to 90,000 clones, approximately 80% of them singletons. Sample: PBMCs. Receptors originate from a woman aged 40-49 years in good health and CMV-seropositive.

This chain links TRBV28 with TRBJ1-6; D remains ambiguous. Trimming pared 5 bases from V and 6 bases from J, leaving 8 bases between. The CDR3 extends over 13 amino acids. Germline values: CDR1 MDHEN, CDR2 SYDVKM. The CDR3: CASSPQPNSPLHF. The DNA for the CDR3 is TGTGCCAGCAGTCCACAACCTAATTCACCCCTCCACTTT.

This chain connects TRBV10-2 to TRBJ1-2; 8 bases line up with TRBD1. CDR1 is WSHSY and CDR2 is SAAADI in the germline V gene. CDR3 length: 13 amino acids. Losses at the gene ends were 6 bases for V and 6 bases for J; bases not matched to a gene: 6. The CDR3 region has the DNA TGCGCCAGCAGCCCGGACAGGGTCGATGGCTACACCTTC. Encoded protein: CASSPDRVDGYTF.

The count of this clone is one. The rearrangement joins TRBV30 to TRBJ2-6; no firm D call. Trimming left V 6 bases short and J 0 bases short, with 6 bases between. The germline gives CDR1 GTSNPN, CDR2 SVGIG (reference sequence). CDR3 length equals 13 residues. CDR3 sequence: CACLSSGANVLTF. In nucleotides, the CDR3 is TGTGCCTGTCTAAGCTCTGGGGCCAACGTCCTGACTTTC.

This chain links TRBV28 with TRBJ2-7, with 8 bases fitting TRBD1. The germline CDR1 and CDR2 sequences are MDHEN and SYDVKM. CDR3 length: 14 amino acids. J gave up 7 bases and V 6 bases, and 11 bases lay outside the gene matches. CDR3 DNA: TGTGCCAGCAGGGTTCCACAGGGGGACTTGGAGCAGTACTTC. The encoded protein is CASRVPQGDLEQYF.

This clone was detected only a few times. V usage is TRBV5-1 and J usage is TRBJ2-7; a possible D gene is TRBD1 (7 bases). This CDR3 region has 13 residues. Germline assignment: CDR1 SGHRS and CDR2 YFSETQ. V lost 0 bases and J 12 bases, leaving 16 bases between the germline ends. CDR3 residues: CASSLDGQGGAYF. The CDR3 DNA follows: TGCGCCAGCAGCTTGGATGGTCAGGGGGGCGCGTACTTC.

This clone showed up just a few times. The J gene is TRBJ1-1, the V gene TRBV30; D might be TRBD1 (6 bases). The germline CDR1 and CDR2 sequences are GTSNPN and SVGIG (reference sequence). The V end lost 0 bases, the J end lost 6 bases, and 11 bases lay between the germline ends. The CDR3 length is 13 residues. The CDR3 reads CAWSVRTAAEAFF. The DNA of the CDR3 is TGTGCCTGGAGTGTACGGACAGCAGCTGAAGCTTTCTTT.

CDR3 DNA sequence: TGTGCCAGCAGCTTGGACAGGTCGGATGAAAAACTGTTTTTT. Translating gives CASSLDRSDEKLFF. V is TRBV5-4 and J is TRBJ1-4, with D perhaps TRBD1 (5 bases). V was shortened by 0 bases and J by 6 bases, with 9 bases between the two germline ends. The CDR3 extends over 14 amino acids. The germline CDR1 and CDR2 sequences are SGHNT and YYREEE (reference sequence).

This sequence joins TRBV7-9 and TRBJ2-2, with D perhaps TRBD2 (5 bases). Trimming removed 5 bases at V and 7 bases at J, with 11 bases between. This CDR3 is 13 amino acids long. The germline V gene has CDR1 SEHNR and CDR2 FQNEAQ (reference sequence). The CDR3 loop reads CASSPAVVGELFF. The DNA of the CDR3 is TGTGCCAGCAGCCCAGCGGTTGTCGGGGAGCTGTTTTTT. Full variable domain (outside the CDR3, taken from reference TRBV7-9 and TRBJ2-2): DTGVSQNPRHKITKRGQNVTFRCDPISEHNRLYWYRQTLGQGPEFLTYFQNEAQLEKSRLLSDRFSAERPKGSFSTLEIQRTEQGDSAMYLCASSPAVVGELFFGEGSRLTVL.

The J gene is TRBJ2-5, the V gene TRBV4-3; TRBD1 might be the D (6 bases). Germline-derived CDR1 and CDR2 are LGHNA and YSLEER. The CDR3 consists of 14 residues. Trimming removed 4 bases at V and 11 bases at J, with 20 bases between. The CDR3 is CASSRAGASGEQYF. The CDR3 region has the DNA TGCGCCAGCAGCCGAGCAGGGGCGTCGGGTGAGCAGTACTTC.

The V call is TRBV7-2, the J call TRBJ2-7; possible D gene TRBD2, 5 bases. The germline V gene encodes CDR1 SGHTA and CDR2 FQGNSA. Trimming removed 3 bases from V and 6 bases from J, with 12 bases in between. The CDR3 runs 13 residues. In nucleotides, the CDR3 is TGTGCCAGCAGCTTCTCCACTAGGACCGAGCAGTACTTC. This translates into CASSFSTRTEQYF. The complete variable domain, with remaining parts taken from reference TRBV7-2 and TRBJ2-7, reads GAGVSQSPSNKVTEKGKDVELRCDPISGHTALYWYRQSLGQGLEFLIYFQGNSAPDKSGLPSDRFSAERTGGSVSTLTIQRTQQEDSAVYLCASSFSTRTEQYFGPGTRLTVT.

This CDR3 reads CASSQQGHNGEQYF. The CDR3 bases are TGTGCCAGCTCACAGCAGGGACACAACGGCGAGCAGTACTTC. The chain is built from TRBV18 and TRBJ2-7; weak D call: TRBD1 (6 bases). The CDR3 consists of 14 residues. Per the germline V gene, CDR1 is KGHSH and CDR2 is LQKENI. With 4 bases removed from V and 6 bases from J, the gap between germline ends came to 16 bases. The full variable domain, completed using reference TRBV18 and TRBJ2-7, is NAGVMQNPRHLVRRRGQEARLRCSPMKGHSHVYWYRQLPEEGLKFMVYLQKENIIDESGMPKERFSAEFPKEGPSILRIQQVVRGDSAAYFCASSQQGHNGEQYFGPGTRLTVT.

This clone showed up just once. The genes are TRBV7-9 and TRBJ1-1; possible D gene TRBD1, 5 bases. Germline CDR1 and CDR2: SEHNR and FQNEAQ (reference sequence). The CDR3 spans 13 residues. Trimming removed 5 bases at V and 0 bases at J, with 7 bases between. The CDR3 DNA follows: TGTGCCAGCAGCCAAGGGGTGAACACTGAAGCTTTCTTT. Protein sequence: CASSQGVNTEAFF.

This clone has only one observation. This sequence joins TRBV6-5 and TRBJ1-4; possibly TRBD1 for D (5 bases). From germline, CDR1 is MNHEY and CDR2 SVGAGI. The V end lost 2 bases, the J end lost 5 bases, and 9 bases lay between the germline ends. The CDR3 loop spans 14 amino acids. DNA for the CDR3: TGTGCCAGCAGTTACCGGACACCGAATGAAAAACTGTTTTTT. It specifies CASSYRTPNEKLFF.

This clone was detected only once. J is TRBJ2-3 and V is TRBV28; no clear D gene. V dropped 8 bases and J dropped 6 bases, with 15 bases sitting between them. The CDR3 consists of 13 residues. Germline V gene lookup returns CDR1 MDHEN and CDR2 SYDVKM. The DNA of the CDR3 is TGTGCCAGCGGGCGAACTCAATATGATACGCAGTATTTT. This codes for CASGRTQYDTQYF.

The genes are TRBV5-1 and TRBJ2-3, with 15 bases fitting TRBD2. The V gene end was trimmed by 4 bases and the J gene end by 3 bases; junction bases not matched to a gene: 6. CDR3 size: 17 residues. Germline loops: CDR1 SGHRS, CDR2 YFSETQ. In nucleotides, the CDR3 is TGCGCCAGCAGCCCATGGACTAGCGGGGGGGGGACAGATACGCAGTATTTT. It encodes CASSPWTSGGGTDTQYF.

The genes are TRBV14 and TRBJ1-3; the D gene is possibly TRBD1 (5 bases). CDR3 length: 17 amino acids. Trimming shortened V by 2 bases and J by 2 bases, and 16 bases separated the two germline ends. Germline loops: CDR1 SGHDN, CDR2 FVKESK. This CDR3 reads CASSQFPRVLPGNTIYF. CDR3 DNA: TGTGCCAGCAGCCAATTCCCCAGGGTGCTTCCTGGAAACACCATATATTTT. The full variable domain, in which reference TRBV14 and TRBJ1-3 provide the parts outside the CDR3, is EAGVTQFPSHSVIEKGQTVTLRCDPISGHDNLYWYRRVMGKEIKFLLHFVKESKQDESGMPNNRFLAERTGGTYSTLKVQPAELEDSGVYFCASSQFPRVLPGNTIYFGEGSWLTVV.

The chain links TRBV13 to TRBJ1-3; 8 nucleotides line up with TRBD1. The germline V gene has CDR1 PRHDT and CDR2 FYEKMQ (reference sequence). CDR3 length: 18 residues. V shed 2 bases, J shed 0 bases, and the junction held 9 bases outside the gene matches. DNA for the CDR3: TGTGCCAGCAGCTTACTGACAGGGGACGGCCTCTCTGGAAACACCATATATTTT. Translated: CASSLLTGDGLSGNTIYF.

The gene calls are TRBV5-1 and TRBJ1-4; 10 bases match TRBD1. Germline V gene data show CDR1 as SGHRS and CDR2 as YFSETQ. The junction had 4 bases not matched to a gene; V was cut back by 2 bases and J by 0 bases. This CDR3 is built from 17 residues. The CDR3 here is CASSFPGQGATNEKLFF. CDR3 DNA: TGCGCCAGCAGCTTTCCCGGACAGGGGGCAACTAATGAAAAACTGTTTTTT.

This chain joins TRBV9 and TRBJ1-2; the match to TRBD1 covers 10 bases. The CDR3 has 17 residues. Germline trimming cut 3 bases from V and 4 bases from J; bases unmatched to any gene: 12. From germline, CDR1 is SGDLS and CDR2 YYNGEE. CDR3 bases: TGTGCCAGCAGCGCCGAGGGACAGGGGATGTTCCTCTATGGCTACACCTTC. It yields the protein CASSAEGQGMFLYGYTF.

This rearrangement joins TRBV4-1 to TRBJ2-2, with TRBD1 matching over 11 bases. This CDR3 has 15 residues. Germline assignment: CDR1 MGHRA and CDR2 YSYEKL. The trim removed 4 bases at V and 5 bases at J, leaving 3 bases unmatched. The DNA for the CDR3 is TGCGCCAGCAGCCGGGGACAGGGGGGAACCGGGGAGCTGTTTTTT. It codes for CASSRGQGGTGELFF.

The chain uses TRBV9 and TRBJ2-3, with 10 bases lining up with TRBD2. The germline gives CDR1 SGDLS, CDR2 YYNGEE. There are 18 residues in the CDR3. V lost 4 bases, J lost 2 bases, and 13 bases stayed unmatched. For the CDR3, the DNA is TGTGCCAGCAGCCTCCGTCCTGGGACTAGCGATTCCACAGATACGCAGTATTTT. This sequence encodes CASSLRPGTSDSTDTQYF.

V usage is TRBV19 and J usage is TRBJ1-6; maybe TRBD1 (6 bases). CDR3 length equals 15 residues. Germline V gene lookup returns CDR1 LNHDA and CDR2 SQIVND (reference sequence). V gave up 5 bases and J gave up 9 bases, with 17 bases separating them. The CDR3 DNA is TGTGCCAGTAGTCACCGTAAACAGGGTGGTTCACCCCTCCACTTT. Amino acid sequence: CASSHRKQGGSPLHF.

This clone was counted a single time. The V and J genes are TRBV7-8 and TRBJ2-1; TRBD1 matches 8 bases. The CDR3 sequence is 18 residues long. Germline-derived CDR1 and CDR2 are SGHVS and FQNEAQ. V was clipped by 5 bases and J by 5 bases; unmatched bases: 17. The CDR3 DNA reads as TGTGCCAGCAGCACAGTCCCGGGACAGGTCCCAAGGGACAATGAGCAGTTCTTC. Amino acids: CASSTVPGQVPRDNEQFF. Filled out from reference TRBV7-8 and TRBJ2-1, the complete variable domain reads GAGVSQSPRYKVAKRGQDVALRCDPISGHVSLFWYQQALGQGPEFLTYFQNEAQLDKSGLPSDRFFAERPEGSVSTLKIQRTQQEDSAVYLCASSTVPGQVPRDNEQFFGPGTRLTVL.

This sequence joins TRBV6-1 and TRBJ2-3; TRBD2 aligns across 9 bases. Losses at the gene ends were 9 bases for V and 0 bases for J; bases not matched to a gene: 4. This CDR3 spans 14 amino acids. Per germline, CDR1 MNHNS and CDR2 SASEGT. CDR3 DNA: TGTGCCAGTACTAGCGGGTGGAGCACAGATACGCAGTATTTT. Translating it yields CASTSGWSTDTQYF.

J is TRBJ2-2 and V is TRBV6-5, with 8 bases lining up with TRBD2. The CDR3 is 15 residues long. V lost 4 bases, J lost 4 bases, and 5 bases stayed unmatched. Germline loops: CDR1 MNHEY, CDR2 SVGAGI. CDR3 protein: CASSSGGAGTGELFF. As DNA, the CDR3 is TGTGCCAGCAGTTCGGGGGGGGCGGGCACCGGGGAGCTGTTTTTT.

The rearrangement joins TRBV10-3 to TRBJ2-1; no clear D. The CDR3 is made up of 13 amino acids. In germline, CDR1 is ENHRY, CDR2 SYGVKD. Trimming took off 3 bases at V and 4 bases at J, with 7 bases between the two ends. The CDR3 DNA reads as TGTGCCATCAGTGATGGCAGTTACAATGAGCAGTTCTTC. Translated: CAISDGSYNEQFF.

This rearrangement joins TRBV5-4 to TRBJ1-4; TRBD1 is a possible D gene (6 bases). The CDR3 has 14 amino acids. Germline V CDR1 and CDR2: SGHNT, YYREEE (reference sequence). V lost 0 bases and J 10 bases, leaving 13 bases between the germline ends. For the CDR3, the DNA is TGTGCCAGCAGCTTGGCAGGGGATAAAGGAAAACTGTTTTTT. This gives the protein CASSLAGDKGKLFF.